The 14 T cell receptor beta chains listed next were all sequenced from one sample in a study of shared clonotypes between healthy human individuals (dated by TCRdb to between 2020 and 2021). The library was obtained by the immunoSEQ multiplex PCR assay. Imported from immuneACCESS, the table was reduced by TCRdb to in-frame sequences with V and J called. These copies leave out some clones; in studies compared against another copy, an unresolved V gene accounts for under half, and the cause of the remainder is not known. A total of some 1 million clones appear in this sample, about 80% of them only once. The ten largest make up 1.4% to 1.5% of the sample. What was sequenced was memory CD4+ T cells sorted from blood. The sample's cell subset or site, from its label and the paper: CD45RA-negative fraction. These receptors came from a young man in good health.

The chain couples TRBV19 to TRBJ1-3, with TRBD1 identical over 7 bases. Germline CDR1 and CDR2: LNHDA and SQIVND (reference sequence). V dropped 8 bases and J dropped 0; count of bases not matched to a gene: 10. The CDR3 is made up of 16 amino acids. CDR3 region: CASRTGTAISGNTIYF. The CDR3 nucleotides are TGTGCCAGTCGAACCGGGACAGCGATCTCTGGAAACACCATATATTTT.

The chain combines TRBV6-1 with TRBJ1-5; D is ambiguous. Trimming cost V 5 bases and J 5 bases, with 7 bases left between them. The CDR3 length is 12 residues. Germline CDR1 MNHNS, CDR2 SASEGT. CDR3 protein: CASSPRDQPQHF. The CDR3 coding sequence is TGTGCCAGCAGTCCGCGGGATCAGCCCCAGCATTTT.

The chain recombines TRBV29-1 with TRBJ2-2, with D tentatively TRBD1 or TRBD2 (6 bases each). Per germline, CDR1 SQVTM and CDR2 ANQGSEA. The length of the CDR3 is 16 residues. The ends were cut back, 4 bases at V and 5 bases at J, with 20 bases in the middle. The CDR3 is CSVGGPGGVGTGELFF. CDR3 coding DNA: TGCAGCGTTGGCGGCCCCGGGGGCGTGGGTACCGGGGAGCTGTTTTTT.

This clone was observed once. The chain is built from TRBV5-5 and TRBJ1-1; 9 nucleotides line up with TRBD1. The CDR3 contains 14 residues. CDR1 is SGHKS and CDR2 is YYEKEE in the germline V gene (reference sequence). After removal of 4 bases from V and 8 bases from J, the junction contained 9 bases not matched to a gene. CDR3 DNA: TGTGCCAGCAGCCCCTACGGGACAGGGAGGGAAGCTTTCTTT. Translated: CASSPYGTGREAFF.

V is TRBV15 and J is TRBJ2-3; 7 positions agree with TRBD2. The J segment lost 9 bases and the V segment lost 0 bases, leaving 3 bases of the junction unmatched. CDR1 LNHNV and CDR2 YYDKDF come from the germline V gene (reference sequence). The CDR3 extends over 13 amino acids. The DNA for the CDR3 is TGTGCCACCAGCAGAGATGTGGGGGGGACGCAGTATTTT. Translation gives CATSRDVGGTQYF.

V usage is TRBV25-1 and J usage is TRBJ2-7, with D possibly being TRBD2 (5 bases). V lost 2 bases and J lost 4, with 9 bases in between. The CDR3 extends over 13 amino acids. The germline gives CDR1 MGHDK, CDR2 SYGVNS. The CDR3, as DNA: TGTGCCAGCAGTGAACATGGAGGTTACGAGCAGTACTTC. Protein: CASSEHGGYEQYF.

V and J are TRBV2 and TRBJ2-7, with D possibly matching TRBD1 (6 bases). V dropped 9 bases and J dropped 6 bases, with 12 bases sitting between them. CDR1 and CDR2 (germline): SNHLY, FYNNEI. The CDR3 sequence is 11 residues long. DNA for the CDR3: TGTGCCAGTCTCAGGGGATCCGAGCAGTACTTC. This encodes CASLRGSEQYF.

CDR3 DNA sequence: TGTGCCATCAGTGAGTTCGACAAAGCCTACGAGCAGTACTTC. Residues: CAISEFDKAYEQYF. V gene TRBV10-3 combines with J gene TRBJ2-7; D remains ambiguous. Germline CDR1 and CDR2: ENHRY and SYGVKD. V was shortened by 1 base and J by 2 bases, with 9 bases between the two germline ends. This CDR3 region has 14 residues.

The chain employs TRBV27 and TRBJ2-4; D remains ambiguous. CDR3 length: 12 amino acids. The V end lost 6 bases, the J end lost 0 bases, and 3 bases lay between the germline ends. Germline V gene data show CDR1 as MNHEY and CDR2 as SMNVEV (reference sequence). The CDR3 DNA reads as TGTGCCAGCAGCTCAGCCAAAAACATTCAGTACTTC. Protein: CASSSAKNIQYF.

Note on this clone: Other DNA sequences within the sample encode an identical CDR3. The gene calls are TRBV10-3 and TRBJ2-5; no clear D. Germline V gives CDR1 ENHRY, CDR2 SYGVKD. The CDR3 sequence is 11 residues long. The germline V and J ends were trimmed by 0 bases and 5 bases, with 1 base remaining between them. The CDR3 loop is CAISESETQYF. In DNA, the CDR3 is TGTGCCATCAGTGAGTCGGAGACCCAGTACTTC.

This sequence joins TRBV23-1 and TRBJ1-1; D uncertain. TRBV23-1 is flagged as an ORF with uncertain function. V was pared by 6 bases and J by 1 base, with 12 bases between. This CDR3 has 14 amino acids. The CDR3, as DNA: TGCGCCAGCAGACTCCGGTGGGGGAACACTGAAGCTTTCTTT. Translating gives CASRLRWGNTEAFF.

Concerning this clone itself: Possible read error: a much larger clone is one base away. This specimen includes other DNA sequences encoding the same CDR3. The chain joins TRBV7-8 to TRBJ1-5; no firm D call. With 1 base removed from V and 0 bases from J, the gap between germline ends came to 1 base. Germline CDR1 reads SGHVS; CDR2 reads FQNEAQ. The CDR3 totals 13 residues. The chain's CDR3 is CASSLVSNQPQHF. CDR3 DNA sequence: TGTGCCAGCAGCTTAGTTAGCAATCAGCCCCAGCATTTT. Supplemented by reference TRBV7-8 and TRBJ1-5, the full variable domain reads GAGVSQSPRYKVAKRGQDVALRCDPISGHVSLFWYQQALGQGPEFLTYFQNEAQLDKSGLPSDRFFAERPEGSVSTLKIQRTQQEDSAVYLCASSLVSNQPQHFGDGTRLSIL.

This clone was detected only once. The chain uses TRBV6-1 and TRBJ2-5, with D perhaps TRBD2 (6 bases). The CDR3 runs to 12 residues. Trimming removed 7 bases from V and 1 base from J, with 7 bases in between. CDR1 MNHNS and CDR2 SASEGT come from the germline V gene. The CDR3 DNA follows: TGTGCCAGCAAGACTAGCCAAGAGACCCAGTACTTC. Translating gives CASKTSQETQYF.

The chain couples TRBV5-5 to TRBJ2-7; D might be TRBD2 (6 bases). V was shortened by 3 bases and J by 4 bases, with 17 bases between the two germline ends. The CDR3 runs to 15 residues. From germline, CDR1 is SGHKS and CDR2 YYEKEE (reference sequence). In DNA form, the CDR3 reads TGTGCCAGCAGCTCCCAACCCGGGAGCTCTTACGAGCAGTACTTC. As protein: CASSSQPGSSYEQYF.